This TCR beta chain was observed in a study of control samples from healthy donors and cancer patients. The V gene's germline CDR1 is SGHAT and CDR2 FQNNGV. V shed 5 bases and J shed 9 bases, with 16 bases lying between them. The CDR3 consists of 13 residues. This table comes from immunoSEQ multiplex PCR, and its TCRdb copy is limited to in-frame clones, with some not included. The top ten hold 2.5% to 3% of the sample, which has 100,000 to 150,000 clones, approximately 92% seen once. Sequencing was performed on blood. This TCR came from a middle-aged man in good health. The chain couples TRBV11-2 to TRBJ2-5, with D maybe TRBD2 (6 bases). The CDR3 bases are TGTGCCAGCAGCCCCAAGGAGGGTATGCCCCAGTACTTC. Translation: CASSPKEGMPQYF.